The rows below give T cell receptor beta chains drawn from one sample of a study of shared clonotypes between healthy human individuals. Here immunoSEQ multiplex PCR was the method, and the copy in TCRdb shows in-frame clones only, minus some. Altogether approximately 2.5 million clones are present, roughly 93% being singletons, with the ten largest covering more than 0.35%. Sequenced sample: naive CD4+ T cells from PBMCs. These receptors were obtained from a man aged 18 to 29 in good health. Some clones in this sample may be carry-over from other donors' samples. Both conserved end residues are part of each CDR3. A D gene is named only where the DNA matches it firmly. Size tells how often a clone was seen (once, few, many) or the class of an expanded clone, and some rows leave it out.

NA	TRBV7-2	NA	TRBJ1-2	TGTGCCAGCAGCTCAGGGGAGGGGGTTGGCTACACCTTC	CASSSGEGVGYTF
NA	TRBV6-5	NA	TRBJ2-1	TGTGCCAGCAGTTACGCCGACACCTACAATGAGCAGTTCTTC	CASSYADTYNEQFF
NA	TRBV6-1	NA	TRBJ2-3	TGTGCCAGCAGGACGCGGGCAGATACGCAGTATTTT	CASRTRADTQYF
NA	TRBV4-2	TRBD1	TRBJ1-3	TGTGCCAGCAGCCAAGAAGGGGGCATCGGAAACACCATATATTTT	CASSQEGGIGNTIYF
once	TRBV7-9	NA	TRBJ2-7	TGTGCCAGCAGCCCAGGGACCTACGAGCAGTACTTC	CASSPGTYEQYF
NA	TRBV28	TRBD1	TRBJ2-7	TGTGCCAGCAGTCGACAGGGGATGGGCGAGCAGTACTTC	CASSRQGMGEQYF
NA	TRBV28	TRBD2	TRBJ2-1	TGTGCCAGCAGCCCGGGACTAGCGGGAGGGCCTCTCTTC	CASSPGLAGGPLF
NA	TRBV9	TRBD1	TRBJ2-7	TGTGCCAGCAGCTTTGATCGAGGGGGCAGGTACGAGCAGTACTTC	CASSFDRGGRYEQYF
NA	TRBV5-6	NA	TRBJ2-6	TGTGCCAGCAGCTTGGGTTCGGGGTCTGGGGCCAACGTCCTGACTTTC	CASSLGSGSGANVLTF
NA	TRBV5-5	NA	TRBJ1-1	TGTGCCAGCAGCTTGGCCGGGTCGGGCCAGAGGAACACTGAAGCTTTCTTT	CASSLAGSGQRNTEAFF
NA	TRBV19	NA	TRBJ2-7	TGTGCCAGTAGTATAGATCAAACATCCTACTCCTACGAGCAGTACTTC	CASSIDQTSYSYEQYF
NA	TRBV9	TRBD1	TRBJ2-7	TGTGCCAGCAGCACCCGACAGGGGGGCTCTGACGAGCAGTACTTC	CASSTRQGGSDEQYF
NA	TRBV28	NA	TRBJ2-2	TGTGCCAGCAGTCTCGGCTACACCGGGGAGCTGTTTTTT	CASSLGYTGELFF
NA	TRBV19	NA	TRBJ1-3	TGTGCCAGTAGTATGGATAGGACGGACACCATATATTTT	CASSMDRTDTIYF
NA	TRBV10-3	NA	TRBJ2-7	TGTGCCATCAGTGAGTCAGATCAGGGTAGGTACGAGCAGTACTTC	CAISESDQGRYEQYF
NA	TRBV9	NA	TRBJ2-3	TGTGCCAGCAGCGTAGCGGTGGACACAGATACGCAGTATTTT	CASSVAVDTDTQYF